These 28 T cell receptor beta chains were all obtained from the same sample, sequenced in a study of somatic mutations in cytotoxic T cells in rheumatoid arthritis. Some clones are missing from TCRdb's copy, which holds only in-frame ones; the method was immunoSEQ multiplex PCR. The table lists some 20,000 clones, just over 85% of them singletons. Input material: CD8+ T cells sorted from blood. Receptors were obtained from a woman aged 45 to 65 in good health.

The chain recombines TRBV27 with TRBJ2-3, with a possible D match to TRBD1 (5 bases). CDR3 length: 13 amino acids. With 6 bases removed from V and 4 bases from J, the gap between germline ends came to 11 bases. Germline assignment: CDR1 MNHEY and CDR2 SMNVEV (reference sequence). In DNA form, the CDR3 reads TGTGCCAGCAGCGCAGGGCTTCCAGATACGCAGTATTTT. This sequence encodes CASSAGLPDTQYF.

V and J are TRBV7-9 and TRBJ2-3, with 14 bases matching TRBD2. In germline, CDR1 is SEHNR, CDR2 FQNEAQ (reference sequence). The CDR3 contains 17 residues. The ends lost 4 bases at V and 2 bases at J; junction bases unmatched: 5. This chain's CDR3 is CASSSRTSGGNTDTQYF. CDR3 coding DNA: TGTGCCAGCAGCTCCCGGACTAGCGGGGGGAACACAGATACGCAGTATTTT.

This clone was picked up a small number of times. The chain has TRBV7-9 and TRBJ2-3, with 8 bases matching TRBD1. This CDR3 is built from 17 residues. After removal of 4 bases from V and 3 bases from J, the junction contained 12 bases not matched to a gene. Germline V gene lookup returns CDR1 SEHNR and CDR2 FQNEAQ (reference sequence). CDR3 region: CASSSLVPDRGTDTQYF. Here the CDR3 DNA reads TGTGCCAGCAGCTCACTCGTCCCAGACAGGGGTACAGATACGCAGTATTTT.

V gene TRBV4-2 combines with J gene TRBJ2-2, with D unresolved. The CDR3 consists of 17 residues. Germline CDR1 reads LGHNA; CDR2 reads YNFKEQ. V lost 2 bases, J lost 0 bases, and 13 bases lay in between. The CDR3 here is CASSQIGGPANTGELFF. As DNA, the CDR3 is TGTGCCAGCAGCCAAATCGGCGGACCGGCGAACACCGGGGAGCTGTTTTTT.

The chain links TRBV4-3 to TRBJ2-5, with D possibly being TRBD1 (5 bases). Trimming removed 1 base at V and 3 bases at J, with 12 bases between. The CDR3 covers 15 residues. CDR1 and CDR2 (germline): LGHNA, YSLEER. DNA for the CDR3: TGCGCCAGCAGCCAAGTATACAGGTCAGAAGAGACCCAGTACTTC. Encoded protein: CASSQVYRSEETQYF.

J is TRBJ2-2 and V is TRBV9; a possible D gene is TRBD2 (6 bases). The CDR3 extends over 14 amino acids. Trimming took off 0 bases at V and 6 bases at J, with 9 bases between the two ends. CDR1 is SGDLS, CDR2 YYNGEE, per germline. The CDR3 DNA reads TGTGCCAGCAGCGTAGGGTCGGGGGCCGGGGAGCTGTTTTTT. Translated: CASSVGSGAGELFF.

CDR3 amino acids: CASSRDITYEQYV. Written as DNA, the CDR3 is TGTGCCAGCAGTCGGGACATAACCTACGAGCAGTACGTC. The chain has TRBV6-6 and TRBJ2-7; possible D gene TRBD1, 6 bases. Trimming took 5 bases from V and 2 from J, leaving 10 bases between them. Germline-derived CDR1 and CDR2 are MNHNY and SVGAGI (reference sequence). This CDR3 contains 13 residues.

V gene TRBV7-9 combines with J gene TRBJ2-3; D is undetermined. Germline assignment: CDR1 SEHNR and CDR2 FQNEAQ (reference sequence). Trimming removed 8 bases at V and 4 bases at J, with 13 bases between. The CDR3 is 13 amino acids. In DNA, the CDR3 is TGTGCCAGCGCCGCTCAGGATGCAGATACGCAGTATTTT. It encodes CASAAQDADTQYF.

For the CDR3, the DNA is TGTGCCAGCAGGCCTAGCGGGGGGTCCATCTACAATGAGCAGTTCTTC. This translates into CASRPSGGSIYNEQFF. J is TRBJ2-1 and V is TRBV27, with 11 positions matching TRBD2. The CDR3 length is 16 residues. Germline V gene lookup returns CDR1 MNHEY and CDR2 SMNVEV (reference sequence). V lost 6 bases and J lost 3; bases outside the gene matches: 7.

The rearrangement uses TRBV7-6 and TRBJ2-5, with 12 bases fitting TRBD2. Germline assignment: CDR1 SGHVS and CDR2 FNYEAQ. Germline trimming cut 4 bases from V and 1 base from J; bases unmatched to any gene: 7. CDR3 length: 17 amino acids. CDR3 loop: CASSSLAGGQFQETQYF. The CDR3 coding sequence is TGTGCCAGCAGCTCACTAGCGGGGGGCCAATTCCAAGAGACCCAGTACTTC.

The rearrangement uses TRBV18 and TRBJ2-3, with 11 nucleotides matching TRBD2. Germline CDR1 and CDR2: KGHSH and LQKENI. With 3 bases clipped from V and 4 bases from J, the junction kept 12 bases outside the gene matches. The CDR3 consists of 18 residues. The CDR3 sequence: CASSPGPTSGVAPDTQYF. CDR3 coding DNA: TGTGCCAGCTCACCCGGCCCGACTAGCGGGGTGGCCCCAGATACGCAGTATTTT.

This clone was picked up one time. V is TRBV18 and J is TRBJ1-2; 9 bases agree with TRBD1. Trimming at V came to 4 bases and at J to 6 bases, leaving 6 bases not matched to a gene. The germline V gene encodes CDR1 KGHSH and CDR2 LQKENI. CDR3 length equals 14 residues. CDR3 DNA: TGTGCCAGCTCACGGGACAGGGAAATCGATGGCTACACCTTC. It yields the protein CASSRDREIDGYTF.

The V and J genes are TRBV9 and TRBJ2-3; 15 nucleotides align to TRBD2. The CDR3 consists of 17 residues. Germline V gene sequence: CDR1 SGDLS, CDR2 YYNGEE. V lost 4 bases to trimming and J lost 4 bases; unmatched junction nucleotides: 7. The CDR3: CASSSRTSGGAPDTQYF. The CDR3 DNA reads TGTGCCAGCAGCTCACGGACTAGCGGGGGGGCCCCAGATACGCAGTATTTT.

This chain connects TRBV11-3 to TRBJ2-3; a weak D match, TRBD2 (5 bases). Germline V gives CDR1 SGHNT, CDR2 YENEEA. The CDR3 spans 16 residues. The V gene lost 5 bases and the J gene lost 5 bases, with 20 bases spanning the gap. The CDR3 here is CASSKTEAMDLDTQYF. CDR3 nucleotides: TGTGCCAGCAGCAAAACGGAGGCGATGGACTTAGATACGCAGTATTTT.

This clone was counted once. The chain links TRBV4-3 to TRBJ2-5; D unresolved. Germline CDR1 LGHNA, CDR2 YSLEER. Between the trimmed V and J ends, which lost 0 bases and 3 bases, there was a span of 20 bases. The CDR3 extends over 18 amino acids. The CDR3 here is CASSQDQYLSDEEETQYF. In nucleotides, the CDR3 is TGCGCCAGCAGCCAAGATCAATACTTGAGTGATGAAGAAGAGACCCAGTACTTC.

The chain employs TRBV6-1 and TRBJ1-1; 9 bases match TRBD1. There are 16 residues in the CDR3. In germline, CDR1 is MNHNS, CDR2 SASEGT. Losses at the gene ends were 3 bases for V and 5 bases for J; bases not matched to a gene: 10. The CDR3 nucleotides are TGTGCCAGCAGTGACGGGACAGGGCTAGTTGGAACTGAAGCTTTCTTT. The encoded protein is CASSDGTGLVGTEAFF.

The chain couples TRBV5-1 to TRBJ1-6; unclear D gene. The CDR3 length is 13 residues. The V end lost 4 bases, the J end lost 7 bases, and 9 bases lay between the germline ends. CDR1 is SGHRS, CDR2 YFSETQ, per germline. The CDR3 reads CASSGPGNSPLHF. CDR3 bases: TGCGCCAGCAGCGGCCCCGGGAATTCACCCCTCCACTTT.

V gene TRBV18 combines with J gene TRBJ1-3, with unresolved D. The germline gives CDR1 KGHSH, CDR2 LQKENI. The V gene lost 3 bases and the J gene lost 1 base, with 10 bases spanning the gap. There are 15 residues in the CDR3. CDR3 DNA: TGTGCCAGCTCACCTTCGGAGGATTCTGGAAACACCATATATTTT. Translated: CASSPSEDSGNTIYF.

This clone was seen only a few times. This sequence joins TRBV19 and TRBJ1-5; TRBD1 agrees at 7 bases. The CDR3 has 14 amino acids. Germline V gene lookup returns CDR1 LNHDA and CDR2 SQIVND (reference sequence). J lost 7 bases, V lost 6 bases, and 9 bases had no gene match. For the CDR3, the DNA is TGTGCCAGTAGCCCCCTGCAGGGGGGCCAGCCCCAGCATTTT. It encodes CASSPLQGGQPQHF.

This chain joins TRBV10-3 and TRBJ1-1; no clear D. Germline values: CDR1 ENHRY, CDR2 SYGVKD. The CDR3 sequence is 13 residues long. With 2 bases removed from V and 4 bases from J, the gap between germline ends came to 8 bases. The CDR3 DNA sequence: TGTGCCATCAGTGAGGGGGAGGGCACTGAAGCTTTCTTT. Amino acid sequence: CAISEGEGTEAFF.

The rearrangement links TRBV4-1 to TRBJ1-1, with D possibly matching TRBD1 (6 bases). This CDR3 region has 13 residues. The germline CDR1 and CDR2 sequences are MGHRA and YSYEKL. V was pared by 3 bases and J by 6 bases, with 11 bases between. This chain's CDR3 is CASSQGASSEAFF. DNA for the CDR3: TGCGCCAGCAGCCAGGGGGCAAGTTCTGAAGCTTTCTTT.

The chain is built from TRBV13 and TRBJ2-2; D possibly uses TRBD1 or TRBD2 (5 bases each). CDR3 size: 16 residues. With 2 bases removed from V and 6 bases from J, the gap between germline ends came to 16 bases. CDR1 PRHDT and CDR2 FYEKMQ come from the germline V gene (reference sequence). CDR3 nucleotide sequence: TGTGCCAGCAGCTTACTCAGGGACGTTGGGTCCGGGGAGCTGTTTTTT. Its protein is CASSLLRDVGSGELFF.

This clone was observed once. The V and J genes are TRBV7-2 and TRBJ2-5; 9 bases are shared with TRBD2. CDR1 and CDR2 (germline): SGHTA, FQGNSA. V lost 5 bases and J lost 5; bases outside the gene matches: 18. The CDR3 extends over 18 amino acids. The chain's CDR3 is CASSPALAGNMGGETQYF. CDR3 coding DNA: TGTGCCAGCAGCCCAGCCCTAGCGGGAAATATGGGCGGTGAGACCCAGTACTTC.

The chain has TRBV9 and TRBJ2-2, with TRBD2 as a possible D gene (5 bases). CDR1 and CDR2 from the germline V gene are SGDLS and YYNGEE. Trimming took 2 bases from V and 2 from J, leaving 13 bases between them. This CDR3 is 16 amino acids long. The CDR3 here is CASSVSGPYNTGELFF. The CDR3 bases are TGTGCCAGCAGCGTCAGCGGCCCATATAACACCGGGGAGCTGTTTTTT.

This clone showed up just once. CDR3: CASSLRLAEEETQYF. The CDR3 region has the DNA TGTGCCAGCAGCTTAAGACTAGCGGAAGAAGAGACCCAGTACTTC. The rearrangement joins TRBV7-6 to TRBJ2-5, with 9 bases that match TRBD2. The CDR3 contains 15 residues. Germline V gene lookup returns CDR1 SGHVS and CDR2 FNYEAQ. J was trimmed by 3 bases and V by 2 bases; bases with no gene match: 4.

V and J are TRBV5-1 and TRBJ1-1; TRBD1 agrees at 10 bases. Germline V gene data show CDR1 as SGHRS and CDR2 as YFSETQ. Losses at the gene ends were 4 bases for V and 5 bases for J; bases not matched to a gene: 8. The CDR3 sequence is 15 residues long. CDR3 sequence: CASSPPGQGRTEAFF. CDR3 sequence (DNA): TGCGCCAGCAGCCCTCCGGGACAGGGGAGAACTGAAGCTTTCTTT. The full variable domain, its missing parts supplied by reference TRBV5-1 and TRBJ1-1, is KAGVTQTPRYLIKTRGQQVTLSCSPISGHRSVSWYQQTPGQGLQFLFEYFSETQRNKGNFPGRFSGRQFSNSRSEMNVSTLELGDSALYLCASSPPGQGRTEAFFGQGTRLTVV.

This clone occurred a few times. This chain connects TRBV6-4 to TRBJ2-1; no clear D. There are 13 residues in the CDR3. V gave up 2 bases and J gave up 4 bases, with 6 bases separating them. Germline V gene data show CDR1 as MRHNA and CDR2 as SNTAGT. CDR3 sequence reads: CASSDSEYNEQFF. DNA of the CDR3: TGTGCCAGCAGTGACAGCGAGTACAATGAGCAGTTCTTC.

The gene calls are TRBV4-3 and TRBJ2-1; D is perhaps TRBD2 (7 bases). CDR1 LGHNA and CDR2 YSLEER come from the germline V gene. CDR3 length: 16 amino acids. Trimming cost V 0 bases and J 2 bases, with 11 bases left between them. The CDR3 sequence is CASSQDPGGAYNEQFF. For the CDR3, the DNA is TGCGCCAGCAGCCAAGATCCGGGGGGCGCCTACAATGAGCAGTTCTTC.